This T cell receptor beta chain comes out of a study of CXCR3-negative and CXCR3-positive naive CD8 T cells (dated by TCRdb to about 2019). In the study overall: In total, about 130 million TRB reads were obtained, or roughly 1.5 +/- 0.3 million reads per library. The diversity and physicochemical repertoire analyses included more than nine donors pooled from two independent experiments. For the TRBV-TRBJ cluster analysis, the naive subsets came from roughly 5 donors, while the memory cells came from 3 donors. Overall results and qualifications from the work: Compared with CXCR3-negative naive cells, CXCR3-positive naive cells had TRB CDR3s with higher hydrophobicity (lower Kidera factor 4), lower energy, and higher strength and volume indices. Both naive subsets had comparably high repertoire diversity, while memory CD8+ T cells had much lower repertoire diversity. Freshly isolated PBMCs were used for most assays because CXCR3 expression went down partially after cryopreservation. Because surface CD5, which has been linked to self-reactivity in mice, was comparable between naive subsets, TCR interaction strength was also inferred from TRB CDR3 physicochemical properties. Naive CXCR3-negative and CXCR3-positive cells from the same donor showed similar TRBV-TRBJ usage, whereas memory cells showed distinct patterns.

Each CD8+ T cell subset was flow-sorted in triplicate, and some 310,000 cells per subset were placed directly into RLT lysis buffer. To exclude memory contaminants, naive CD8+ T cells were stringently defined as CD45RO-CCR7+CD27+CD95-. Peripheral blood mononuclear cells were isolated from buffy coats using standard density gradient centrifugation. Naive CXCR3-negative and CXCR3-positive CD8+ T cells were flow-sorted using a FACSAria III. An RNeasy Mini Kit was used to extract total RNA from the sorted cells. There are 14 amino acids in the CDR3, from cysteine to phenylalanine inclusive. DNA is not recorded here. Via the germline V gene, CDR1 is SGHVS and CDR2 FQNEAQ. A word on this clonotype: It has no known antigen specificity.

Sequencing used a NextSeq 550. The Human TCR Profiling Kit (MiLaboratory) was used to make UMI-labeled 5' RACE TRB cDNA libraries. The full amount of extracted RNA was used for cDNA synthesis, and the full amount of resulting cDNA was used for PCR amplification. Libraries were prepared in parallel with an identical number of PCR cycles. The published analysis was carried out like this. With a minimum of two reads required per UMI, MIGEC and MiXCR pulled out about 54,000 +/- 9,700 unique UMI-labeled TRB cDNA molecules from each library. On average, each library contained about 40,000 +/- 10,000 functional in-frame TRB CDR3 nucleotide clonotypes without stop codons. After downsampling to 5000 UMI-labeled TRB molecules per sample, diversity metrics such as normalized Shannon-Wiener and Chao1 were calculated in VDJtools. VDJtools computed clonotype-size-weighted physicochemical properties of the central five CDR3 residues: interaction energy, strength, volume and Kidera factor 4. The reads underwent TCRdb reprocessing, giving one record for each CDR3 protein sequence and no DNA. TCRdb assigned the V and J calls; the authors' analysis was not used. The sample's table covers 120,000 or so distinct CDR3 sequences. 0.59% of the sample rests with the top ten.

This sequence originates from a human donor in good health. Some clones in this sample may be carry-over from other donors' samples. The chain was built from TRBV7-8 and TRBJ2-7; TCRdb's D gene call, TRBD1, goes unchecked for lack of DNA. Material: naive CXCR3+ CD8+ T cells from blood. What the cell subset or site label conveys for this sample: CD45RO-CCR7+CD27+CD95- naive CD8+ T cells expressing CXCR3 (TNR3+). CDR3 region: CASTPSGQFYEQYF.